A single sample is the source of the 31 T cell receptor beta chains below, sequenced in a study of blood T cell repertoires in COVID-19. Profiled with immunoSEQ multiplex PCR; TCRdb holds only in-frame clones, not every one. This table holds approximately 220,000 clones, about four fifths found once. The sample consisted of peripheral blood. The receptors here all came from a woman aged 60 to 75 with acute or convalescent COVID-19.

Written as DNA, the CDR3 is TGTGCCTGGAGTCGGGGATTCTCTGGCTACACCTTC. Translation: CAWSRGFSGYTF. The chain combines TRBV30 with TRBJ1-2, with unresolved D. Germline-derived CDR1 and CDR2 are GTSNPN and SVGIG (reference sequence). The CDR3 length is 12 residues. V lost 2 bases and J lost 7, with 11 bases in between.

This sequence joins TRBV5-6 and TRBJ1-4, with a tentative D call TRBD1 (5 bases). This CDR3 spans 15 amino acids. Trimming took 2 bases from V and 2 from J, leaving 10 bases between them. CDR1 and CDR2 from the germline V gene are SGHDT and YYEEEE. The CDR3 coding sequence is TGTGCCAGCAGCTTTTGGACACAGACTAATGAAAAACTGTTTTTT. This encodes CASSFWTQTNEKLFF.

On this clone itself: An end of the junction differs from the germline gene, which may be a read error. The chain joins TRBV2 to TRBJ2-7, with TRBD2 as a possible D gene (6 bases). The CDR3 sequence is 14 residues long. Looked up from germline, CDR1 is SNHLY and CDR2 is FYNNEI. The CDR3 here is CASRSTGGAYVQYF. CDR3 DNA: TGTGCCAGCAGATCCACGGGCGGGGCCTACGTGCAGTACTTC.

This clone has a count of ten or more. This chain joins TRBV19 and TRBJ2-7; TRBD1 matches at 9 bases. CDR3 size: 14 residues. The germline CDR1 and CDR2 sequences are LNHDA and SQIVND (reference sequence). The V and J ends lost 3 bases and 3 bases, in that order; junction bases with no gene match: 3. The CDR3 spells CASSITGGYYEQYF. The CDR3 coding sequence is TGTGCCAGTAGTATCACAGGGGGCTACTACGAGCAGTACTTC.

The J gene is TRBJ2-5, the V gene TRBV6-5; possibly TRBD2 for D (5 bases). This CDR3 has 13 amino acids. The V gene's germline CDR1 is MNHEY and CDR2 SVGAGI. V shed 6 bases and J shed 5 bases, with 13 bases lying between them. The CDR3 nucleotides read TGTGCCAGCAGCCGAAGGGAGAGGGAGACCCAGTACTTC. It yields the protein CASSRRERETQYF.

This chain joins TRBV5-5 and TRBJ1-3; D is undetermined. This CDR3 region has 16 residues. The V end lost 5 bases, the J end lost 1 base, and 16 bases lay between the germline ends. Germline V lookup: CDR1 SGHKS, CDR2 YYEKEE (reference sequence). In nucleotides, the CDR3 is TGTGCCAGCAGATTCTCTCACGGAGGGTCTGGAAACACCATATATTTT. Encoded protein: CASRFSHGGSGNTIYF.

The chain carries TRBV19 and TRBJ2-5; D may be TRBD2 (5 bases). The CDR3 has 15 amino acids. Germline V gene data show CDR1 as LNHDA and CDR2 as SQIVND (reference sequence). V shed 4 bases and J shed 5 bases, with 17 bases lying between them. CDR3 bases: TGTGCCAGTAGTACGGAAAACAGCGGTGGGGAGACCCAGTACTTC. Protein: CASSTENSGGETQYF.

The V and J genes are TRBV7-9 and TRBJ1-5; tentative D call: TRBD1 (6 bases). The CDR3 sequence is 16 residues long. Trimming cost V 0 bases and J 3 bases, with 12 bases left between them. CDR1 and CDR2 from the germline V gene are SEHNR and FQNEAQ (reference sequence). CDR3 sequence (DNA): TGTGCCAGCAGCTTAGCCGGGACAATAGACAATCAGCCCCAGCATTTT. Translating it yields CASSLAGTIDNQPQHF.

This rearrangement joins TRBV3-1 (or the pseudogene TRBV3-2) to TRBJ2-7; D gene ambiguous. The CDR3 runs to 15 residues. Germline assignment: CDR1 LGHDT and CDR2 YNNKEL (reference sequence). Trimming took off 4 bases at V and 0 bases at J, with 13 bases between the two ends. The CDR3 loop is CASSPAMLLSYEQYF. CDR3 bases: TGTGCCAGCAGCCCCGCTATGCTACTCTCCTACGAGCAGTACTTC.

The rearrangement uses TRBV6-5 and TRBJ2-7, with 8 bases aligning to TRBD1. Germline loops: CDR1 MNHEY, CDR2 SVGAGI. The J segment lost 2 bases and the V segment lost 10 bases, leaving 7 bases of the junction unmatched. The CDR3 has 13 residues. The CDR3 coding sequence is TGTGCCACCAGGGACAGGAATGCCTACGAGCAGTACTTC. It is translated as CATRDRNAYEQYF.

The chain carries TRBV7-3 and TRBJ1-6, with a weak D call TRBD1 (6 bases). This CDR3 spans 13 amino acids. V was pared by 10 bases and J by 5 bases, with 12 bases between. Germline CDR1 is SGHTA and CDR2 is FQGTGA. The CDR3 nucleotides are TGTGCCACAGGACAGACTCATAATTCACCCCTCCACTTT. It encodes CATGQTHNSPLHF.

This chain joins TRBV18 and TRBJ2-3; D uncertain. Germline V gene data show CDR1 as KGHSH and CDR2 as LQKENI. Trimming removed 3 bases from V and 5 bases from J, with 9 bases in between. The CDR3 has 13 amino acids. As DNA, the CDR3 is TGTGCCAGCTCACCGTCGCCGAGAGATACGCAGTATTTT. Translation: CASSPSPRDTQYF.

The V and J genes are TRBV27 and TRBJ2-7; 10 nucleotides match TRBD1. This CDR3 region has 16 residues. Germline CDR1 and CDR2: MNHEY and SMNVEV (reference sequence). The junction had 10 bases not matched to a gene; V was cut back by 3 bases and J by 5 bases. The CDR3 bases are TGTGCCAGCAGTTTTACCCTCGGGACAGGGGCCCACGAGCAGTACTTC. Protein: CASSFTLGTGAHEQYF.

This CDR3 is CASSQEGSSYNEQFF. CDR3 nucleotide sequence: TGCGCCAGCAGCCAAGAGGGGAGCTCCTACAATGAGCAGTTCTTC. This chain links TRBV4-3 with TRBJ2-1; D is possibly TRBD2 (5 bases). Looked up from germline, CDR1 is LGHNA and CDR2 is YSLEER. This CDR3 contains 15 residues. Trimming took off 0 bases at V and 0 bases at J, with 6 bases between the two ends.

The gene calls are TRBV11-3 and TRBJ2-1; D is unclear. The germline V gene has CDR1 SGHNT and CDR2 YENEEA. The CDR3 is 12 amino acids. Trimming left V 6 bases short and J 7 bases short, with 10 bases between. The CDR3 DNA sequence: TGTGCCAGCAGTCGTATCGAGAATGAGCAGTTCTTC. Amino acid sequence: CASSRIENEQFF.

The V call is TRBV6-5, the J call TRBJ2-1, with 7 bases matching TRBD1. Germline V CDR1 and CDR2: MNHEY, SVGAGI. V lost 2 bases, J lost 7 bases, and 5 bases stayed unmatched. There are 14 residues in the CDR3. The CDR3: CASSYDNRGNEQFF. In nucleotides, the CDR3 is TGTGCCAGCAGTTACGACAACAGGGGTAATGAGCAGTTCTTC.

This clone was seen more than once but under ten times. The chain combines TRBV3-1 (or the pseudogene TRBV3-2) with TRBJ2-1, with TRBD2 as a possible D gene (7 bases). Germline assignment: CDR1 LGHDT and CDR2 YNNKEL (reference sequence). Trimming removed 6 bases from V and 4 bases from J, with 22 bases in between. This CDR3 spans 17 amino acids. The DNA for the CDR3 is TGTGCCAGCAGTCTATCGGAGAGGGGGGGCTCTTACAATGAGCAGTTCTTC. It codes for CASSLSERGGSYNEQFF.

The rearrangement uses TRBV6-6 and TRBJ1-1; 7 nucleotides line up with TRBD1. The V and J ends lost 6 bases and 8 bases, in that order; junction bases with no gene match: 9. CDR3 length: 13 amino acids. Germline V gene lookup returns CDR1 MNHNY and CDR2 SVGAGI (reference sequence). DNA for the CDR3: TGTGCCAGCAGCCTTACCGGGACAGCCGAAGCTTTCTTT. Its protein is CASSLTGTAEAFF.

The chain uses TRBV7-2 and TRBJ2-1; D is possibly TRBD1 (6 bases). CDR1 is SGHTA, CDR2 FQGNSA, per germline. Trimming stripped 4 bases from V and 6 bases from J, with 13 bases between. CDR3 length: 14 amino acids. CDR3 DNA: TGTGCCAGCAGCTCACAGGGTAAGGCCAATGAGCAGTTCTTC. Translating it yields CASSSQGKANEQFF.

This sequence joins TRBV12-3 or TRBV12-4 and TRBJ2-1; D might be TRBD2 (5 bases). The V and J ends lost 3 bases and 6 bases respectively, with 6 bases between them. This CDR3 is 12 amino acids long. This CDR3 is CASSLAGNEQFF. CDR3 bases: TGTGCCAGCAGTTTGGCGGGCAATGAGCAGTTCTTC.

The chain employs TRBV3-1 (or the pseudogene TRBV3-2) and TRBJ1-1; D is uncertain. Germline CDR1 LGHDT, CDR2 YNNKEL (reference sequence). The CDR3 is made up of 15 amino acids. V was trimmed by 1 base and J by 0 bases, leaving 9 bases between them. This CDR3 is CASSQASRMNTEAFF. Written as DNA, the CDR3 is TGTGCCAGCAGCCAAGCGTCTAGGATGAACACTGAAGCTTTCTTT.

In its sample, this clone was seen a few times. J is TRBJ1-5 and V is TRBV28, with a possible D match to TRBD1 (6 bases). V lost 4 bases, J lost 7 bases, and 8 bases lay in between. From germline, CDR1 is MDHEN and CDR2 SYDVKM. The CDR3 consists of 12 residues. In nucleotides, the CDR3 is TGTGCCAGCAGTTCCCAGGGGCAGCCCCAGCATTTT. This encodes CASSSQGQPQHF.

This clone was detected only a few times. This sequence joins TRBV21-1 and TRBJ2-7; no check of the table's D call, TRBD1, against the DNA was made. TRBV21-1 is recorded as a pseudogene. The CDR3 is 12 residues long. The CDR3 sequence is CASIDTRHEQYF. As DNA, the CDR3 is TGTGCCAGCATCGACACCCGCCACGAGCAGTACTTC.

The chain joins TRBV7-8 to TRBJ2-7; tentative D call: TRBD1 (5 bases). CDR1 is SGHVS, CDR2 FQNEAQ, per germline. The CDR3 is 16 residues long. The germline V and J ends were trimmed by 1 base and 0 bases, with 13 bases remaining between them. DNA of the CDR3: TGTGCCAGCAGCTTAGGGATCCGACAGTACTCCTACGAGCAGTACTTC. Protein sequence: CASSLGIRQYSYEQYF.

The rearrangement uses TRBV7-8 and TRBJ1-1; 12 bases align to TRBD1. The CDR3 covers 16 residues. Trimming cost V 1 base and J 5 bases; bases outside gene matches: 5. CDR1 SGHVS and CDR2 FQNEAQ come from the germline V gene. CDR3 residues: CASSLGGQGARTEAFF. CDR3 nucleotide sequence: TGTGCCAGCAGCTTAGGGGGACAGGGGGCTCGGACTGAAGCTTTCTTT.

J is TRBJ1-2 and V is TRBV19, with D possibly being TRBD1 (5 bases). Germline CDR1 and CDR2: LNHDA and SQIVND (reference sequence). V gave up 3 bases and J gave up 4 bases, with 15 bases separating them. The length of the CDR3 is 15 residues. The CDR3 region has the DNA TGTGCCAGTAGTATCCCCTCGGCAGGGCGCTATGGCTACACCTTC. Translation gives CASSIPSAGRYGYTF.

J is TRBJ1-6 and V is TRBV3-1 (or the pseudogene TRBV3-2); 7 bases fit TRBD1. This CDR3 has 21 amino acids. Unmatched junction bases numbered 17, after V lost 0 bases and J lost 3 bases. Germline CDR1 LGHDT, CDR2 YNNKEL (reference sequence). CDR3 sequence (DNA): TGTGCCAGCAGCCAAGACCCGTACAGGGGTCAAGGATCGTTCTATAATTCACCCCTCCACTTT. Its protein product is CASSQDPYRGQGSFYNSPLHF.

This chain links TRBV11-2 with TRBJ2-7, with 7 bases that match TRBD2. V lost 0 bases and J lost 3; bases outside the gene matches: 5. The length of the CDR3 is 15 residues. The germline CDR1 and CDR2 sequences are SGHAT and FQNNGV. The CDR3 nucleotides are TGTGCCAGCAGCTTAGAAGGAGGGGACTACTACGAGCAGTACTTC. Its translation is CASSLEGGDYYEQYF.

This clone was observed a single time. The chain employs TRBV7-2 and TRBJ2-7; D is uncertain. CDR1 is SGHTA, CDR2 FQGNSA, per germline. V was shortened by 3 bases and J by 4 bases, with 4 bases between the two germline ends. This CDR3 region has 11 residues. The CDR3 nucleotides are TGTGCCAGCAGCTTTCAGTACGAGCAGTACTTC. Its protein is CASSFQYEQYF.

The J gene is TRBJ2-1, the V gene TRBV9; the match to TRBD2 covers 8 bases. CDR1 is SGDLS and CDR2 is YYNGEE in the germline V gene. This CDR3 is built from 14 residues. The V segment lost 4 bases and the J segment 7 bases; nucleotides outside the gene matches: 7. The CDR3 is CASSPRTSMNEQFF. The CDR3 DNA is TGTGCCAGCAGCCCCAGGACTAGCATGAATGAGCAGTTCTTC.

The chain is built from TRBV5-1 and TRBJ2-3; 9 nucleotides agree with TRBD1. Per germline, CDR1 SGHRS and CDR2 YFSETQ. The V segment lost 3 bases and the J segment 2 bases; nucleotides outside the gene matches: 4. The CDR3 contains 15 residues. The CDR3 sequence: CASSSRTGDTDTQYF. In nucleotides, the CDR3 is TGCGCCAGCAGCTCCCGGACAGGGGACACAGATACGCAGTATTTT.